A single sample is the source of the 20 T cell receptor beta chains below, sequenced in a study of cytomegalovirus exposure and HLA in healthy donors. Vbeta (60) and Jbeta (13) primers were used in the PCR. The method was immunoSEQ multiplex PCR; TCRdb's version includes in-frame clones alone and lacks a portion of them. Of about 99,000 clones detected, 78% appear once; the ten largest clones hold approximately 2%. The sequencing input was PBMCs. The receptors were sampled from a woman in her thirties or forties in good health and CMV-seronegative.

The CDR3, as DNA: TGTGCCTGGAGTGCCTCCGAAGAGACCCAGTACTTC. This encodes CAWSASEETQYF. The chain has TRBV30 and TRBJ2-5; D call uncertain. V shed 1 base and J shed 3 bases, with 6 bases lying between them. Germline V gene lookup returns CDR1 GTSNPN and CDR2 SVGIG (reference sequence). CDR3 size: 12 residues.

The genes are TRBV11-2 and TRBJ2-7, with 10 positions matching TRBD1. This CDR3 is built from 14 residues. CDR1 SGHAT and CDR2 FQNNGV come from the germline V gene. The V gene end was trimmed by 5 bases and the J gene end by 3 bases; junction bases not matched to a gene: 4. The CDR3 nucleotides read TGTGCCAGCAGCATCGGGACAGGGGTCTACGAGCAGTACTTC. Translation: CASSIGTGVYEQYF.

The chain is built from TRBV28 and TRBJ1-4, with TRBD1 matching over 9 bases. The CDR3 runs 15 residues. V trimming: 6 bases; J trimming: 8 bases; junction bases outside the gene matches: 10. Germline CDR1 reads MDHEN; CDR2 reads SYDVKM. The CDR3 nucleotides read TGTGCCAGCAGCCCGAGGACAGGGGAAGAAGAAAAACTGTTTTTT. This sequence encodes CASSPRTGEEEKLFF.

The chain has TRBV28 and TRBJ1-6, with a possible D match to TRBD1 (6 bases). The V end lost 2 bases, the J end lost 7 bases, and 27 bases lay between the germline ends. The CDR3 length is 20 residues. CDR1 is MDHEN and CDR2 is SYDVKM in the germline V gene. The CDR3 bases are TGTGCCAGCAGTTTAAGTTATAACGATCTTCGGACAGAACTAAATTCACCCCTCCACTTT. Amino acid sequence: CASSLSYNDLRTELNSPLHF.

V usage is TRBV7-2 and J usage is TRBJ1-1; the match to TRBD1 covers 8 bases. The CDR3 loop spans 19 amino acids. CDR1 SGHTA and CDR2 FQGNSA come from the germline V gene. Trimming removed 2 bases from V and 1 base from J; junction bases left unmatched: 15. CDR3 nucleotides: TGTGCCAGCAGCTTATTCAGGACAGGGAGGTCCCTGGGGAACACTGAAGCTTTCTTT. Translation: CASSLFRTGRSLGNTEAFF.

This chain connects TRBV7-9 to TRBJ2-7, with 8 bases identical to TRBD1. V gave up 3 bases and J gave up 12 bases; unmatched junction bases: 13. The CDR3 loop spans 14 amino acids. Germline CDR1 reads SEHNR; CDR2 reads FQNEAQ (reference sequence). The CDR3 region is CASSLGDRSLKWYF. CDR3 DNA: TGTGCCAGCAGCTTGGGGGACAGGTCCTTGAAATGGTACTTC.

The rearrangement links TRBV25-1 to TRBJ1-3; unclear D gene. With 4 bases removed from V and 9 bases from J, the gap between germline ends came to 16 bases. The CDR3 extends over 14 amino acids. Germline CDR1 reads MGHDK; CDR2 reads SYGVNS. The CDR3 loop reads CASSANGLHGTIYF. DNA of the CDR3: TGTGCCAGCAGTGCCAACGGTTTGCACGGCACCATATATTTT.

The V gene is TRBV18, the J gene TRBJ1-3, with D maybe TRBD2 (5 bases). Near its end, the DNA agrees better with TRBJ2-2, so the J call may be wrong. In germline, CDR1 is KGHSH, CDR2 LQKENI. This CDR3 comprises 14 residues. DNA for the CDR3: TGTGCCAGCACGGACGGACTTAACACCGGGGAGCTGTTTTTT. It specifies CASTDGLNTGELFF.

The chain recombines TRBV10-3 with TRBJ2-3; 7 bases match TRBD2. The CDR3 loop spans 14 amino acids. Unmatched junction bases numbered 7, after V lost 10 bases and J lost 0 bases. CDR1 and CDR2 (germline): ENHRY, SYGVKD. The CDR3 nucleotides are TGTGCCACCTCTAGCGGATCTAGCACAGATACGCAGTATTTT. Amino acids: CATSSGSSTDTQYF.

The gene calls are TRBV10-3 and TRBJ2-1, with 9 bases lining up with TRBD2. The CDR3 extends over 17 amino acids. CDR1 and CDR2 (germline): ENHRY, SYGVKD. After removal of 5 bases from V and 5 bases from J, the junction contained 13 bases not matched to a gene. The CDR3 DNA is TGTGCCATCAGTTCCCTCGGGCGGGAGGGTGCGGACAATGAGCAGTTCTTC. Protein: CAISSLGREGADNEQFF.

The chain combines TRBV4-1 with TRBJ2-3, with 7 positions matching TRBD1. J gave up 2 bases and V 0 bases, and 11 bases lay outside the gene matches. The CDR3 covers 18 residues. The germline CDR1 and CDR2 sequences are MGHRA and YSYEKL. CDR3 amino acids: CASSQEFGTAAVTDTQYF. The CDR3 DNA is TGCGCCAGCAGCCAAGAATTCGGGACAGCCGCGGTCACAGATACGCAGTATTTT.

The CDR3 nucleotides are TGTGCCAGCAGCCCACGGGACACCAATCAGCCCCAGCATTTT. Translated, it gives CASSPRDTNQPQHF. The genes are TRBV6-5 and TRBJ1-5; tentatively, D is TRBD1 (6 bases). Germline V gives CDR1 MNHEY, CDR2 SVGAGI. The ends were cut back, 6 bases at V and 3 bases at J, with 12 bases in the middle. The CDR3 has 14 amino acids.

The chain carries TRBV27 and TRBJ2-7; the D gene is possibly TRBD2 (5 bases). V lost 5 bases and J 9 bases, leaving 20 bases between the germline ends. This CDR3 has 14 amino acids. The V gene's germline CDR1 is MNHEY and CDR2 SMNVEV (reference sequence). CDR3 region: CASSLTPDYTTQYF. The CDR3, as DNA: TGTGCCAGCAGTCTTACCCCTGACTACACGACGCAGTACTTC.

DNA for the CDR3: TGTGCCAGCAGCTTAGTCGTAGTCAGGGGGCGCGACGGGGAGCTGTTTTTT. Its protein is CASSLVVVRGRDGELFF. The chain recombines TRBV11-2 with TRBJ2-2; 8 nucleotides line up with TRBD1. Germline-derived CDR1 and CDR2 are SGHAT and FQNNGV. Trimming at V came to 1 base and at J to 7 bases, leaving 11 bases not matched to a gene. This CDR3 is built from 17 residues.

J is TRBJ2-6 and V is TRBV7-9; possible D gene TRBD1, 6 bases. Trimming took off 5 bases at V and 4 bases at J, with 21 bases between the two ends. Germline V gene lookup returns CDR1 SEHNR and CDR2 FQNEAQ (reference sequence). This CDR3 is 18 amino acids long. In nucleotides, the CDR3 is TGTGCCAGCAGCGTCCGACAGGATCCTCTGGTAGGGGCCAACGTCCTGACTTTC. It specifies CASSVRQDPLVGANVLTF.

The genes are TRBV28 and TRBJ2-7; maybe TRBD1 (5 bases). Looked up from germline, CDR1 is MDHEN and CDR2 is SYDVKM. Between the trimmed V and J ends, which lost 6 bases and 7 bases, there was a span of 16 bases. CDR3 length: 13 residues. CDR3 DNA: TGTGCCAGCAGCTCCCGCCTTAGGGGAGAGCAGTACTTC. It codes for CASSSRLRGEQYF.

This rearrangement joins TRBV5-1 to TRBJ2-7; D is unresolved. Germline V gene sequence: CDR1 SGHRS, CDR2 YFSETQ. The CDR3 has 15 amino acids. V lost 2 bases, J lost 0 bases, and 12 bases lay in between. The CDR3 spells CASSLRQTDSYEQYF. The CDR3 nucleotides are TGCGCCAGCAGCTTACGGCAGACTGACTCCTACGAGCAGTACTTC.

The CDR3 protein is CASSLGGLGRGGQYF. The CDR3 region has the DNA TGTGCCAGCAGCTTAGGAGGGTTGGGCAGGGGCGGGCAGTACTTC. V is TRBV7-2 and J is TRBJ2-7; TRBD1 is a possible D gene (6 bases). The germline gives CDR1 SGHTA, CDR2 FQGNSA. With 1 base removed from V and 9 bases from J, the gap between germline ends came to 19 bases. The length of the CDR3 is 15 residues.

The genes are TRBV7-9 and TRBJ1-2, with D possibly TRBD1 on 5 matching bases. The CDR3 spans 14 residues. CDR1 and CDR2 (germline): SEHNR, FQNEAQ (reference sequence). The V end lost 3 bases, the J end lost 7 bases, and 15 bases lay between the germline ends. CDR3 protein: CASSLLGGIGGYTF. CDR3 nucleotides: TGTGCCAGCAGCTTGCTTGGGGGGATCGGTGGCTACACCTTC.

This clone was found a few times. The chain links TRBV28 to TRBJ1-3; D remains ambiguous. The germline gives CDR1 MDHEN, CDR2 SYDVKM. Trimming took off 5 bases at V and 0 bases at J, with 14 bases between the two ends. CDR3 length: 16 amino acids. CDR3 sequence: CASSALFQLSGNTIYF. CDR3 nucleotides: TGTGCCAGCAGTGCCCTCTTTCAACTCTCTGGAAACACCATATATTTT.